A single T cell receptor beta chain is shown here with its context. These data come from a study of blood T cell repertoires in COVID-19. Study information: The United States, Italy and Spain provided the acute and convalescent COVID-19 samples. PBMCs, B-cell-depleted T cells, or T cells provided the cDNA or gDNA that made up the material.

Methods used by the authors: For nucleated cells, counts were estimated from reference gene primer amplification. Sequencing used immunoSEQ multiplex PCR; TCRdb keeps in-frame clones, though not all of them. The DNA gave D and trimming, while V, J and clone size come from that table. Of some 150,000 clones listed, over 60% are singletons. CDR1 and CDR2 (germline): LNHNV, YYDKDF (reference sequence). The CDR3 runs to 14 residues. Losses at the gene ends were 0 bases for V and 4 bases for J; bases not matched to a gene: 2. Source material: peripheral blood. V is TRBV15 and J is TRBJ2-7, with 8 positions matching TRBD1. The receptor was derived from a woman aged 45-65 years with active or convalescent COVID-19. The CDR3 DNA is TGTGCCACCAGCAGAGAAACAGGGGGTTACGAGCAGTACTTC. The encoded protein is CATSRETGGYEQYF.